One and the same sample provided the 18 T cell receptor beta chains below, sequenced in a study of blood T cell repertoires in COVID-19. Profiled with immunoSEQ multiplex PCR; TCRdb holds only in-frame clones, not every one. The repertoire consists of more than 150,000 clones, with around 80% occurring once and the leading ten covering under 3.5%. The sequenced material came from peripheral blood. Receptor source: a woman older than 75 with active or convalescent COVID-19.

Worth noting for this clone: Other DNA sequences of this sample code for an identical CDR3. The chain has TRBV12-3 or TRBV12-4 and TRBJ1-2, with unresolved D. There are 12 residues in the CDR3. V lost 4 bases to trimming and J lost 1 base, with 4 bases between them. CDR3 DNA sequence: TGTGCCAGCAGTTCGTATAACTATGGCTACACCTTC. Translation: CASSSYNYGYTF.

The chain links TRBV3-1 (or the pseudogene TRBV3-2) to TRBJ1-1, with D tentatively TRBD1 (5 bases). This CDR3 is 15 amino acids long. V lost 1 base to trimming and J lost 3 bases, with 12 bases between them. Per germline, CDR1 LGHDT and CDR2 YNNKEL (reference sequence). CDR3 region: CASSQGSGGDTEAFF. Here the CDR3 DNA reads TGTGCCAGCAGCCAAGGGTCTGGAGGGGACACTGAAGCTTTCTTT.

This rearrangement joins TRBV5-1 to TRBJ1-1; weak D call: TRBD1 (6 bases). This CDR3 contains 15 residues. V was cut by 0 bases and J by 1 base, with 10 bases left in between. In germline, CDR1 is SGHRS, CDR2 YFSETQ. CDR3 DNA sequence: TGCGCCAGCAGCTTGGGACAGGTCGGGAACACTGAAGCTTTCTTT. Protein sequence: CASSLGQVGNTEAFF.

This clone has a handful of counts. This chain uses TRBV7-9 with TRBJ1-1; D call uncertain. Trimming pared 3 bases from V and 1 base from J, leaving 9 bases between. The CDR3 sequence is 14 residues long. From germline, CDR1 is SEHNR and CDR2 FQNEAQ (reference sequence). For the CDR3, the DNA is TGTGCCAGCAGCTTGATGGCAGAGAACACTGAAGCTTTCTTT. Residues: CASSLMAENTEAFF.

The CDR3 protein is CASREVSGNTIYF. In nucleotides, the CDR3 is TGCGCCAGCAGAGAGGTCTCTGGAAACACCATATATTTT. The chain links TRBV5-1 to TRBJ1-3; no definite D call. The V gene lost 5 bases and the J gene lost 0 bases, with 6 bases spanning the gap. The germline gives CDR1 SGHRS, CDR2 YFSETQ. CDR3 size: 13 residues.

This chain links TRBV28 with TRBJ1-1; the match to TRBD1 covers 8 bases. The germline CDR1 and CDR2 sequences are MDHEN and SYDVKM. The CDR3 has 15 amino acids. The J segment lost 4 bases and the V segment lost 2 bases, leaving 6 bases of the junction unmatched. CDR3 sequence reads: CASSLGGQGSTEAFF. In DNA, the CDR3 is TGTGCCAGCAGTTTAGGAGGACAGGGTTCCACTGAAGCTTTCTTT.

The V and J genes are TRBV28 and TRBJ2-7, with D possibly TRBD1 on 5 matching bases. V was clipped by 6 bases and J by 7 bases, with 16 bases between them. Germline CDR1 reads MDHEN; CDR2 reads SYDVKM. CDR3 size: 13 residues. Here the CDR3 reads CASRVSVSGEQYF. CDR3 DNA sequence: TGTGCCAGCAGGGTTTCTGTGTCAGGGGAGCAGTACTTC.

The chain uses TRBV4-3 and TRBJ2-1; 7 bases fit TRBD2. V lost 0 bases, J lost 14 bases, and 13 bases stayed unmatched. Germline V lookup: CDR1 LGHNA, CDR2 YSLEER. The CDR3 is 15 amino acids. The CDR3 is CASSQDPSAGLEKFF. The CDR3 nucleotides are TGCGCCAGCAGCCAAGATCCGTCAGCGGGGCTAGAAAAGTTCTTC.

This clone was observed once. The chain is built from TRBV11-3 and TRBJ2-3; maybe TRBD2 (5 bases). V was trimmed by 5 bases and J by 0 bases, leaving 18 bases between them. CDR1 and CDR2 (germline): SGHNT, YENEEA. This CDR3 contains 17 residues. CDR3: CASSTRDYASSTDTQYF. CDR3 sequence (DNA): TGTGCCAGCAGCACAAGAGACTACGCCTCTAGCACAGATACGCAGTATTTT. The variable domain in full, with the rest retrieved from reference TRBV11-3 and TRBJ2-3, is EAGVVQSPRYKIIEKKQPVAFWCNPISGHNTLYWYLQNLGQGPELLIRYENEEAVDDSQLPKDRFSAERLKGVDSTLKIQPAELGDSAVYLCASSTRDYASSTDTQYFGPGTRLTVL.

J is TRBJ2-7 and V is TRBV7-2; possible D gene TRBD1, 6 bases. The CDR3 contains 14 residues. V lost 1 base and J 2 bases, leaving 9 bases between the germline ends. Germline CDR1 SGHTA, CDR2 FQGNSA. The CDR3 protein is CASSLVWTAYEQYF. CDR3 in DNA: TGTGCCAGCAGCTTAGTTTGGACAGCCTACGAGCAGTACTTC.

This rearrangement joins TRBV10-3 to TRBJ2-3; perhaps TRBD2 as D (6 bases). The ends were cut back, 2 bases at V and 6 bases at J, with 9 bases in the middle. The germline CDR1 and CDR2 sequences are ENHRY and SYGVKD. The CDR3 is made up of 13 amino acids. CDR3 sequence reads: CAISEGGTDTQYF. The CDR3, as DNA: TGTGCCATCAGTGAGGGCGGGACCGATACGCAGTATTTT.

This chain links TRBV5-1 with TRBJ2-3; 11 bases are a match to TRBD2. After removal of 4 bases from V and 2 bases from J, the junction contained 6 bases not matched to a gene. CDR1 and CDR2 (germline): SGHRS, YFSETQ. The CDR3 totals 16 residues. The CDR3 spells CASSLLAGGLTDTQYF. The CDR3 nucleotides read TGCGCCAGCAGCCTCTTAGCGGGGGGGCTCACAGATACGCAGTATTTT.

The chain is built from TRBV7-2 and TRBJ2-1; 7 bases are shared with TRBD2. The V segment lost 5 bases and the J segment 10 bases; nucleotides outside the gene matches: 14. Per germline, CDR1 SGHTA and CDR2 FQGNSA. The CDR3 extends over 15 amino acids. In nucleotides, the CDR3 is TGTGCCAGCAGCACCGCGGGGGTACCCCTTTGGGAGCAGTTCTTC. It specifies CASSTAGVPLWEQFF.

The chain couples TRBV2 to TRBJ1-5, with a weak D call TRBD1 (5 bases). Looked up from germline, CDR1 is SNHLY and CDR2 is FYNNEI. The CDR3 contains 14 residues. V lost 7 bases and J 2 bases, leaving 12 bases between the germline ends. As DNA, the CDR3 is TGTGCCAGCAATAGCAGGGTAGGCAATCAGCCCCAGCATTTT. Encoded protein: CASNSRVGNQPQHF.

This clone was picked up a small number of times. The chain carries TRBV10-3 and TRBJ2-3; weak D call: TRBD2 (5 bases). V was shortened by 2 bases and J by 2 bases, with 14 bases between the two germline ends. Germline-derived CDR1 and CDR2 are ENHRY and SYGVKD. CDR3 length equals 16 residues. Written as DNA, the CDR3 is TGTGCCATCAGTGAGGTCAATGGGAGACCCACAGATACGCAGTATTTT. Translating it yields CAISEVNGRPTDTQYF.

The chain uses TRBV10-3 and TRBJ2-7; D is possibly TRBD1 (5 bases). There are 16 residues in the CDR3. Germline CDR1 reads ENHRY; CDR2 reads SYGVKD. Trimming left V 0 bases short and J 0 bases short, with 12 bases between. The CDR3: CAISESSGRLSYEQYF. In DNA form, the CDR3 reads TGTGCCATCAGTGAGTCGTCAGGGCGCCTCTCCTACGAGCAGTACTTC.

The chain uses TRBV5-1 and TRBJ1-6; D remains ambiguous. Germline CDR1 and CDR2: SGHRS and YFSETQ. This CDR3 region has 12 residues. The V gene lost 4 bases and the J gene lost 14 bases, with 13 bases spanning the gap. The CDR3 sequence is CASSPGNWALHF. In DNA, the CDR3 is TGCGCCAGCAGCCCAGGTAATTGGGCCCTCCACTTT. Full variable domain (rest looked up from reference TRBV5-1 and TRBJ1-6): KAGVTQTPRYLIKTRGQQVTLSCSPISGHRSVSWYQQTPGQGLQFLFEYFSETQRNKGNFPGRFSGRQFSNSRSEMNVSTLELGDSALYLCASSPGNWALHFGNGTRLTVT.

The chain combines TRBV30 with TRBJ1-2, with 7 bases identical to TRBD1. The trim removed 1 base at V and 4 bases at J, leaving 6 bases unmatched. This CDR3 has 14 amino acids. The germline V gene has CDR1 GTSNPN and CDR2 SVGIG (reference sequence). The CDR3 sequence is CAWSATGAIYGYTF. CDR3 in DNA: TGTGCCTGGAGTGCCACAGGGGCTATCTATGGCTACACCTTC.